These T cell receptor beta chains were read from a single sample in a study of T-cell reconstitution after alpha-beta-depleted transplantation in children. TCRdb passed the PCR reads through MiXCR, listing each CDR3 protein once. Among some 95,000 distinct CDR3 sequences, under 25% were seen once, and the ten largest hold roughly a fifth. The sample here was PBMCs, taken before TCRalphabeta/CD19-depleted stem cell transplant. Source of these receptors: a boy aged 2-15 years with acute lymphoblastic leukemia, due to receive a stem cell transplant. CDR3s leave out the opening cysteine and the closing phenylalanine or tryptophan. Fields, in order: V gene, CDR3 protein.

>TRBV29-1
STRASGEQC
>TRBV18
ASSPNLANTGELF
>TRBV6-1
ASSEEAEGPDTQY
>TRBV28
ASNIGGETQY
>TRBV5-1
ASRLSETQY
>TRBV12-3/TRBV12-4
ASSLGQPQP
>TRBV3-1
ASSLNREKLF
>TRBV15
ATSRERRGSTDTQY
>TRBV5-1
ASSATYEGYT
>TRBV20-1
SARTAEGWGTDTQY
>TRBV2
ASSAGIAGGPTDTQY
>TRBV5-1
ASSLDGSSYNEQF
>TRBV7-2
ASSFSSGYNEQF
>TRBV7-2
ASSLVGRSNEQF
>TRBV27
ASRVFRPQETQY
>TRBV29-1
SVDPSGWNEQF
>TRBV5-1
ASSRGGTSGGYEQF
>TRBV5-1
ASSLKSSRADTEAF
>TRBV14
ASRTQGTGNTIY
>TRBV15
ATSRGELDRAYEQY
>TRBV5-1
ASKSGDYDFTDTQY
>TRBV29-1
SVVGGALGTGELF
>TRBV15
ATSRVRTTEAF
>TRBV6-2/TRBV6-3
ASGIAGARGEQY
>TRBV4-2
ASSLGGHQPQH
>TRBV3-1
ASSQSSKRAF
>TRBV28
ASSLEEQF
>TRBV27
ASSYKQSGNTIY
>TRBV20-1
SAPHPPRVEQY
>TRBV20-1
SASRGRETQY
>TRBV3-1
ASSQDFPGNPSMNTEAF
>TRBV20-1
SARRGLASTDTQY
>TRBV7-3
ASSGGPGETQY
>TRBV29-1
SSGRGDEQF
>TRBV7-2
ASSPNYSGANVLT
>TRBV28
ASSFARRTPYEQY
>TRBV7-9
ASSPGQGPGDTQY
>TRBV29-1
SVGAPSGSWEQF
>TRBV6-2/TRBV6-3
ASSYSTYEQY
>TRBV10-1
ASSAWAGDEQY
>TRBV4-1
ASSQIGGYEQY
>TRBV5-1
ASGRFSYGYT
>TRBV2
ASSVTRTYEQY
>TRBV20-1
CRGQADGYT
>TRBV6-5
ASSHRQGSANEKLF
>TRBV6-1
ASSEGGRPSYNEQF